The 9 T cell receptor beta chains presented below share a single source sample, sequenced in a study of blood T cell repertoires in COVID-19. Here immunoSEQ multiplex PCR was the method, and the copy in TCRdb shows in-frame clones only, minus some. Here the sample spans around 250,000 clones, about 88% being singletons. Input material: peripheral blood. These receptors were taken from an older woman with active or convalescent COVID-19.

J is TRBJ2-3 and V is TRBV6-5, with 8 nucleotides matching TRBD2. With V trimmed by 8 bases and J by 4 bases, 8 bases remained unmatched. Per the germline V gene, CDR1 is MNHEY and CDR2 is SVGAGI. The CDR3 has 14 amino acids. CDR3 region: CASLPGLDSDTQYF. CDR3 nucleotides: TGTGCCAGCCTACCGGGACTAGATTCAGATACGCAGTATTTT.

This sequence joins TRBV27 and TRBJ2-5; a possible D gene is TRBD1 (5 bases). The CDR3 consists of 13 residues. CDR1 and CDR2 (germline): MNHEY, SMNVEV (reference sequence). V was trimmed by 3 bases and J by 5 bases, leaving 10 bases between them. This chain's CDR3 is CASSFRTSETQYF. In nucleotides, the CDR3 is TGTGCCAGCAGTTTTAGGACATCCGAGACCCAGTACTTC.

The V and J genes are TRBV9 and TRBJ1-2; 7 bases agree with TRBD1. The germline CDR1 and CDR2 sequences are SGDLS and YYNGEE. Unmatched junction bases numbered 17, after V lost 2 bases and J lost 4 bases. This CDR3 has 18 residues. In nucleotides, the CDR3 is TGTGCCAGCAGCGTCTCGCCCACAGGGGCCCCTTCCCCCTATGGCTACACCTTC. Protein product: CASSVSPTGAPSPYGYTF. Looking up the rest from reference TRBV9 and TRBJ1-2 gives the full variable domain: DSGVTQTPKHLITATGQRVTLRCSPRSGDLSVYWYQQSLDQGLQFLIQYYNGEERAKGNILERFSAQQFPDLHSELNLSSLELGDSALYFCASSVSPTGAPSPYGYTFGSGTRLTVV.

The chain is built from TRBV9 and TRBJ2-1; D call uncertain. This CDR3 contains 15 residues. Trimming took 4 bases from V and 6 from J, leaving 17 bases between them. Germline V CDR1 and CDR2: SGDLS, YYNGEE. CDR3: CASSPRSGQPNEQFF. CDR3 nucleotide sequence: TGTGCCAGCAGCCCCAGGTCAGGTCAACCCAATGAGCAGTTCTTC.

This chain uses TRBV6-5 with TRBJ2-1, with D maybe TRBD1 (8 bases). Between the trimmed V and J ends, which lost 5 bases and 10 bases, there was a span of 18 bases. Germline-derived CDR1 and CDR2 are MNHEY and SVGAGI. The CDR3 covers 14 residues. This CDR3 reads CASSLGQGGNEQFF. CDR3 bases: TGTGCCAGCAGTCTTGGACAGGGAGGGAACGAGCAGTTCTTC.

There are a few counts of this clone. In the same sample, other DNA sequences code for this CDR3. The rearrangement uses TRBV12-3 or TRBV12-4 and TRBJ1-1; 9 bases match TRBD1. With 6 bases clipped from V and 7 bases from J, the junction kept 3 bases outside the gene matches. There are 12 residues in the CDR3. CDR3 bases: TGTGCCAGCAGCCCGACAGGGGGTGAAGCTTTCTTT. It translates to CASSPTGGEAFF.

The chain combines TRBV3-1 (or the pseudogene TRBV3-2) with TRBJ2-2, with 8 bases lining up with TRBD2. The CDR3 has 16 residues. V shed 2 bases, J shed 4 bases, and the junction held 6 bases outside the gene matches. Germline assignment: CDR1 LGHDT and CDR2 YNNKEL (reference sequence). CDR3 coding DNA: TGTGCCAGCAGCCAACCCCGGGGGGGCGGCACCGGGGAGCTGTTTTTT. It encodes CASSQPRGGGTGELFF.

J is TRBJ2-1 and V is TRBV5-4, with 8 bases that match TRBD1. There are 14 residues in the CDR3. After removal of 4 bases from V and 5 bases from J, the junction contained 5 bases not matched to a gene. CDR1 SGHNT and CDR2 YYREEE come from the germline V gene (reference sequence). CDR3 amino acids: CASSPRTGNNEQFF. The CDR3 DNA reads TGTGCCAGCAGCCCCCGGACAGGGAACAATGAGCAGTTCTTC.

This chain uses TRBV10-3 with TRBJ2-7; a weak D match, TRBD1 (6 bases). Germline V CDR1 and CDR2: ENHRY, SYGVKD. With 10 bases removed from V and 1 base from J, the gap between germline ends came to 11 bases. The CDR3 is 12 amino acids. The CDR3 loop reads CASTGQSYEQYF. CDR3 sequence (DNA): TGTGCCAGCACAGGACAGTCCTACGAGCAGTACTTC.